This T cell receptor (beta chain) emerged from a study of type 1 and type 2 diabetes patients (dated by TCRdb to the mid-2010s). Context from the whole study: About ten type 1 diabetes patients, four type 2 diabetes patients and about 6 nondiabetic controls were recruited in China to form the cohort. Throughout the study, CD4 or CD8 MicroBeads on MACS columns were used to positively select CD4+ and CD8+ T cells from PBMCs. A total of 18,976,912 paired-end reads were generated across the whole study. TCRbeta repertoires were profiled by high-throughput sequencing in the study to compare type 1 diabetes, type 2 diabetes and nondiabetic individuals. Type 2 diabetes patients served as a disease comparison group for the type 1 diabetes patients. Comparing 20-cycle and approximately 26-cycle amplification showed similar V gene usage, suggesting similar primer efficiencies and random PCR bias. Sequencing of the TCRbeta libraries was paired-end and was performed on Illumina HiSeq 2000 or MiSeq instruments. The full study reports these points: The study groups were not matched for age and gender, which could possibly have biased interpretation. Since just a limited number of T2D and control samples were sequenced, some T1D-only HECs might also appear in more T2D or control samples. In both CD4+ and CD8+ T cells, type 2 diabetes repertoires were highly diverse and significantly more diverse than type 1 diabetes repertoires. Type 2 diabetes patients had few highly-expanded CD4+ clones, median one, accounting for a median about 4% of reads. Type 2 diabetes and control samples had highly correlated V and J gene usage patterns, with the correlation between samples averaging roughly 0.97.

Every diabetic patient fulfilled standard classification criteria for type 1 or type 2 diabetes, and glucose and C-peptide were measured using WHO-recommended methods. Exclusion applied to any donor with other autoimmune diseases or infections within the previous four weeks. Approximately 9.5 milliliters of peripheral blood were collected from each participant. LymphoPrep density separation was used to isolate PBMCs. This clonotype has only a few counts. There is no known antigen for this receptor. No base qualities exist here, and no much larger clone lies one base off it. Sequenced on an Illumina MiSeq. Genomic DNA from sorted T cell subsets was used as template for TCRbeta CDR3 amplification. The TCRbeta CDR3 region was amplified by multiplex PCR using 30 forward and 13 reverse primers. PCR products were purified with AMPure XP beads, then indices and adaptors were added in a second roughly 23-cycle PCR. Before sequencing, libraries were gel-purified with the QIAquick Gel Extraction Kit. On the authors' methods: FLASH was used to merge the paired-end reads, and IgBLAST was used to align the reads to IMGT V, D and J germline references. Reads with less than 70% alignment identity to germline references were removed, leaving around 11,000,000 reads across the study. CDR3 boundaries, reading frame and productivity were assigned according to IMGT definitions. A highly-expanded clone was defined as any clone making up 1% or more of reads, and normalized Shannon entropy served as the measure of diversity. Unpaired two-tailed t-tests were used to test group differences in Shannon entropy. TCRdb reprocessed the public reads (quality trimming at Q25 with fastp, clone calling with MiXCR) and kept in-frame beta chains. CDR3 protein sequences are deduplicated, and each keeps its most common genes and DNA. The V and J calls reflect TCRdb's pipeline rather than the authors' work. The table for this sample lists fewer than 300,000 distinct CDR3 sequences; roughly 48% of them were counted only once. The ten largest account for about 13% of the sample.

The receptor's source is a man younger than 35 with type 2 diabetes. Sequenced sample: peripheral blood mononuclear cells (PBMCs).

The DNA sequence is TGTGCCAGCAGCTTCTTAGTTCCGGGACAGGGTTTGGATACGCAGTATTTT. Its protein reads: CASSFLVPGQGLDTQYF. The chain is encoded by TRBV7-8 joined to TRBJ2-3, with TRBD1 identical over 9 junction bases. CDR1 and CDR2 (SGHVS, FQNEAQ) derive from the germline V gene. The germline V end is reduced by 3 bases and the J end by 6 bases; junction bases left unmatched: 13. The CDR3 sequence holds 17 residues, the cysteine and phenylalanine included. This entry keeps only the CDR3 DNA: 51 bases, framed from base 1.